Listed below are T cell receptor beta chains from one sample, sequenced in a study of shared clonotypes between healthy human individuals. TCRdb's copy holds only in-frame clones and misses some; the assay was immunoSEQ multiplex PCR. The sample includes over a million clones, more than 95% of them seen just once. The sequencing sample was made of naive CD4+ T cells sorted from blood. The receptors shown here come from a man aged 25 to 40 in good health. CDR3s include the opening cysteine and the closing phenylalanine or tryptophan. D genes are given only for firm matches. The size field is filled for only some rows; it gives once, few, many or a size class.

clone_size	v_call	j_call	d_call	cdr3_nt	cdr3_aa
-	TRBV27	TRBJ2-1	-	TGTGCCAGCAGTTTCCGGGGAGCCGGGGGATACAATGAGCAGTTCTTC	CASSFRGAGGYNEQFF
-	TRBV28	TRBJ2-7	-	TGTGCCAATTTAAATACAGGAGGGGCGTTCTTC	CANLNTGGAFF
-	TRBV28	TRBJ1-1	-	TGTGCCAGCATCCCAGCCCCCCAGGGTGAAGCTTTCTTT	CASIPAPQGEAFF
-	TRBV7-2	TRBJ1-2	-	TGTGCCAGCAGCCCGGCGCGGGCGTCGAGGGGCTACACCTTC	CASSPARASRGYTF
-	TRBV6-5	TRBJ2-3	-	TGTGCCAGCAAACGCGCGAATACGCAGTATTTT	CASKRANTQYF
-	TRBV19	TRBJ2-3	TRBD2	TGTGCCAGTAAATCCCCCACGTCGGCTAGCGGGAGGTGGGGCACAGATACGCAGTATTTT	CASKSPTSASGRWGTDTQYF
-	TRBV9	TRBJ2-5	TRBD2	TGTGCCAGCAGCTTAGAAGGGCTAGCGGGAGCGGGGGAGACCCAGTACTTC	CASSLEGLAGAGETQYF
-	TRBV7-8	TRBJ2-7	TRBD1	TGTGCCATTACATTGCAGGGGGCTTACGAGCAGTACTTC	CAITLQGAYEQYF
-	TRBV2	TRBJ2-1	-	TGTGCCAGAGAGGGTGCTGAGCAGTTCTTC	CAREGAEQFF
few	TRBV18	TRBJ2-2	-	TGTGCCAGCTCACCACCGGGCCACACCGGGGAGCTGTTTTTT	CASSPPGHTGELFF
-	TRBV5-5	TRBJ2-3	-	TGTGCCAGCAGCGTCACCCTTACAGATACGCAGTATTTT	CASSVTLTDTQYF
-	TRBV29-1	TRBJ1-2	-	TGCAGCGTGACCGCCGTCTATGGCTACACCTTC	CSVTAVYGYTF
-	TRBV5-1	TRBJ2-3	-	TGCGCCAGCAGCAACTCCGGGACTAGCACAGATACGCAGTATTTT	CASSNSGTSTDTQYF
-	TRBV28	TRBJ2-7	TRBD2	TGTGCCAGCAGAGGACTAGTAAGCTCCTACGAGCAGTACTTC	CASRGLVSSYEQYF
-	TRBV28	TRBJ2-3	TRBD1	TGTGCCAGCAGTTCTGGACAGGGGGTGGCAGATACGCAGTATTTT	CASSSGQGVADTQYF
-	TRBV18	TRBJ1-5	-	TGTGCCAGCTCTACGTCAGGGTGGATTCAGCCCCAGCATTTT	CASSTSGWIQPQHF
once	TRBV19	TRBJ1-1	-	TGTGCCAGTAGTGTGGCTATTTGGAACACTGAAGCTTTCTTT	CASSVAIWNTEAFF
-	TRBV28	TRBJ1-3	-	TGTGCCAGCAGTCTTCCCGGACAGCTCATATATTTT	CASSLPGQLIYF
-	TRBV10-3	TRBJ2-1	-	TGTGCCATCAGTGACCGGGGTAAGGCGCGTAATGAGCAGTTCTTC	CAISDRGKARNEQFF
-	TRBV14	TRBJ2-7	-	TGTGCCAGCAGCCAAGGGACTCCTCCCTACGAGCAGTACTTC	CASSQGTPPYEQYF
once	TRBV7-2	TRBJ2-7	-	TGTGCCAGCAGCTTATCAGTCGTGACGATATCCTACGAGCAGTACTTC	CASSLSVVTISYEQYF
-	TRBV7-9	TRBJ2-7	TRBD2	TGTGCCAGCAGACAAACCGGGACTAGCGGTTACTACGAGCAGTACTTC	CASRQTGTSGYYEQYF
-	TRBV7-2	TRBJ1-3	-	TGTGCCAGCAGCCCACAGGTCTCTGGAAACACCATATATTTT	CASSPQVSGNTIYF
-	TRBV2	TRBJ2-3	-	TGTGCCAGCATGATAGCGGATACGCAGTATTTT	CASMIADTQYF
-	TRBV2	TRBJ2-1	-	TGTGCCAGCCGCATGACAGAATCGAAGTTCTTC	CASRMTESKFF
-	TRBV19	TRBJ1-4	TRBD1	TGTGCCAGTAGTATGACGAGACAGGGGGGTGCTGAAAAACTGTTTTTT	CASSMTRQGGAEKLFF
-	TRBV10-2	TRBJ2-7	-	TGCGCCAGCACAACAGCACCACCTACCTACGAGCAGTACTTC	CASTTAPPTYEQYF
-	TRBV19	TRBJ2-3	TRBD2	TGTGCCAGTAGTATCAGTGCCCCTATTGCGGGACTAGCGGGGCGCACAGATACGCAGTATTTT	CASSISAPIAGLAGRTDTQYF
-	TRBV28	TRBJ2-5	-	TGTGCCAGCAGGATAACAGGGAAGGGCGAGACCCAGTACTTC	CASRITGKGETQYF
-	TRBV15	TRBJ2-1	-	TGTGCCACCAGCAGCCCCCCCGGGACCCCCGGGACCCTGAACCTCAATGAGCAGTTCTTC	CATSSPPGTPGTLNLNEQFF
-	TRBV2	TRBJ2-2	-	TGTGCCAGCAGCTACCATTCCCCGGGCGGGGAGCTGTTTTTT	CASSYHSPGGELFF
-	TRBV18	TRBJ2-7	-	TGTGCCAGCTCACCGAAAGGAACGACGGAGGCCTACGAGCAGTACTTC	CASSPKGTTEAYEQYF
-	TRBV10-3	TRBJ2-7	TRBD1	TGTGCCATCAGTGAGCCGGGACAGGCGAGAAACGAGCAGTACTTC	CAISEPGQARNEQYF
-	TRBV18	TRBJ2-7	TRBD1	TGTGCCAGCTCACTAGGGACAGGGGCCTACGAGCAGTACTTC	CASSLGTGAYEQYF